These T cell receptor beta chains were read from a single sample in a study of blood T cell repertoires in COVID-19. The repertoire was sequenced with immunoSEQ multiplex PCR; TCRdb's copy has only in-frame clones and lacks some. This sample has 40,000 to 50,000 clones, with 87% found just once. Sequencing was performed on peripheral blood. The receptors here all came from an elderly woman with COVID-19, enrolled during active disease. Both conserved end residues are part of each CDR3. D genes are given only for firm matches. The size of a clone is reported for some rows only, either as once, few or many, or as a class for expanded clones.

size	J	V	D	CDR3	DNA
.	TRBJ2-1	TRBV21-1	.	CASSGGSSPSYNEQFF	TGTGCCAGCAGCGGAGGCAGCTCACCCTCCTACAATGAGCAGTTCTTC
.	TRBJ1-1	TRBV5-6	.	CASSFGGGWNTEAFF	TGTGCCAGCAGCTTTGGCGGGGGATGGAACACTGAAGCTTTCTTT
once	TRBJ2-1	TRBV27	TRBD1	CASSAYRGLTYNEQFF	TGTGCCAGCAGTGCCTACAGGGGTCTCACCTACAATGAGCAGTTCTTC
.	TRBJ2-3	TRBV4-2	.	CASSPRGRTFEAADTQYF	TGTGCCAGCAGCCCCCGGGGGAGGACCTTCGAGGCGGCAGATACGCAGTATTTT
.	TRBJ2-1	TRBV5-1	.	CASSSGTPYNEQFF	TGCGCCAGCAGCAGTGGGACACCCTACAATGAGCAGTTCTTC
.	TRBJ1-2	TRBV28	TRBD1	CASRGGTGGVANYGYTF	TGTGCCAGCAGGGGCGGGACAGGGGGCGTAGCCAACTATGGCTACACCTTC
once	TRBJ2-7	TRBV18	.	CASSPYTYEQYF	TGTGCCAGCTCACCGTATACCTACGAGCAGTACTTC
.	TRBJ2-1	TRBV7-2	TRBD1	CASSQAGGSYNEQFF	TGTGCCAGCAGCCAGGCAGGGGGCTCCTACAATGAGCAGTTCTTC
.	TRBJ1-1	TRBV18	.	CASSLFRGEAFF	TGTGCCAGCTCACTCTTCAGGGGTGAAGCTTTCTTT
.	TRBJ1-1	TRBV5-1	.	CASSWEGRATEAFF	TGCGCCAGCAGCTGGGAGGGCAGGGCCACTGAAGCTTTCTTT
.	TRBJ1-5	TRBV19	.	CASSIPGLSNQPQHF	TGTGCCAGTAGTATCCCCGGACTGAGCAATCAGCCCCAGCATTTT
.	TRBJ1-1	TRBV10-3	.	CAISESMQGNTEAFF	TGTGCCATCAGTGAGTCGATGCAGGGAAACACTGAAGCTTTCTTT
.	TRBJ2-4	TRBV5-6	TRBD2	CASRGRGKNIQYF	TGTGCCAGCAGAGGGCGGGGGAAAAACATTCAGTACTTC
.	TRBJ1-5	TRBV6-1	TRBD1	CASSKAGQAINQPQHF	TGTGCCAGCAGTAAAGCAGGACAGGCGATTAATCAGCCCCAGCATTTT
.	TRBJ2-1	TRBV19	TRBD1	CASTWDRGYNEQFF	TGTGCCAGTACCTGGGACAGGGGCTACAATGAGCAGTTCTTC
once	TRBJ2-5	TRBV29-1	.	CSVGGGERTQYF	TGCAGCGTTGGGGGGGGCGAGAGAACCCAGTACTTC
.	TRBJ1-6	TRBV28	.	CASSFKGLSPLHF	TGTGCCAGCAGTTTCAAGGGGCTTTCACCCCTCCACTTT
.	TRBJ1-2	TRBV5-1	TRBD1	CASSLGQGVGYTF	TGCGCCAGCAGCTTGGGACAGGGCGTGGGCTACACCTTC
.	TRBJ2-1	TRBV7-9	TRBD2	CASSLASSGLNEQFF	TGTGCCAGCAGCTTAGCGTCTAGCGGTCTCAATGAGCAGTTCTTC
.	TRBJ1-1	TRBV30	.	CAWRGHVTEAFF	TGTGCCTGGAGAGGACACGTCACTGAAGCTTTCTTT
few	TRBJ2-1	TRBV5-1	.	CASSPTRGEQFF	TGCGCCAGCAGCCCTACCAGAGGTGAGCAGTTCTTC
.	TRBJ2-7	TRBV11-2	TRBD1	CASSSLDRDEQYF	TGTGCCAGCAGCTCCTTGGACAGGGACGAGCAGTACTTC
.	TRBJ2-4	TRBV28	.	CASWDTGNIQYF	TGTGCCAGCTGGGACACGGGAAACATTCAGTACTTC
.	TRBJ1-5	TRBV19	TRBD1	CASSSRDRGRPQHF	TGTGCCAGTAGTTCTCGGGACAGGGGACGGCCCCAGCATTTT
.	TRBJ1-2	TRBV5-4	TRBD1	CASSPLTGGYGYTF	TGTGCCAGCAGCCCGTTGACAGGGGGCTATGGCTACACCTTC
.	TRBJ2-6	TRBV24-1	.	CATSEASSGANVLTF	TGTGCCACCAGTGAAGCCTCCTCTGGGGCCAACGTCCTGACTTTC
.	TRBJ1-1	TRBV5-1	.	CASSLTAFGNTEAFF	TGCGCCAGCAGCTTGACAGCCTTCGGGAACACTGAAGCTTTCTTT
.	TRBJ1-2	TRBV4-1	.	CASSQDNGLGGRVGYTF	TGCGCCAGCAGCCAAGATAATGGTCTCGGGGGGCGCGTGGGCTACACCTTC
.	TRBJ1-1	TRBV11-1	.	CASSLVRVSTEAFF	TGTGCCAGCAGCTTAGTACGGGTGAGCACTGAAGCTTTCTTT
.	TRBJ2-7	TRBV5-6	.	CASSPIPASYEQYF	TGTGCCAGCAGCCCTATTCCAGCGTCCTACGAGCAGTACTTC
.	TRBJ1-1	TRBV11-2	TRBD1	CASSSRVGDSKSSEAFF	TGTGCCAGCAGCTCGAGGGTGGGGGACAGCAAATCCTCTGAAGCTTTCTTT
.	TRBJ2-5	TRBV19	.	CASSPSWYQETQYF	TGTGCCAGTAGCCCCAGTTGGTACCAAGAGACCCAGTACTTC
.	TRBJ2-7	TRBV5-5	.	CASSLIGGNSYEQYF	TGTGCCAGCAGCTTGATTGGGGGGAACTCCTACGAGCAGTACTTC
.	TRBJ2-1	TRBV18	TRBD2	CASSPGGNEQFF	TGTGCCAGCTCACCGGGGGGGAATGAGCAGTTCTTC
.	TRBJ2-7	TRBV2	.	CASSGRDTTYEQYF	TGTGCCAGCAGTGGCCGGGACACTACCTACGAGCAGTACTTC
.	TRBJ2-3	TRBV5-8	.	CASSRVPSKDTQYF	TGTGCCAGCAGCCGTGTCCCCTCTAAGGATACGCAGTATTTT
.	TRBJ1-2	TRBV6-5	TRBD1	CASSYSVTGGDYGYTF	TGTGCCAGCAGTTACTCGGTGACAGGGGGGGACTATGGCTACACCTTC